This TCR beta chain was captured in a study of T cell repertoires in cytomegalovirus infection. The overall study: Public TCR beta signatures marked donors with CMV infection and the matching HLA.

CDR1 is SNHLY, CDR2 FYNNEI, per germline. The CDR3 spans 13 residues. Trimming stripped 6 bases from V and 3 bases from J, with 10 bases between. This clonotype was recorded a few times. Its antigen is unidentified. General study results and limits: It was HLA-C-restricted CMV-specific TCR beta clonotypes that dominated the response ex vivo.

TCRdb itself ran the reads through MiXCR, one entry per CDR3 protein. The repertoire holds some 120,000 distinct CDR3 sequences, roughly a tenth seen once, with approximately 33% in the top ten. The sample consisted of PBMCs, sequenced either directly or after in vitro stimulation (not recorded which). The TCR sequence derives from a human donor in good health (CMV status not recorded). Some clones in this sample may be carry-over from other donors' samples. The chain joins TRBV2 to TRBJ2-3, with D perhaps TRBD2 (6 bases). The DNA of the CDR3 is TGTGCCAGCAGGGGACTTTTGACAGATACGCAGTATTTT. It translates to CASRGLLTDTQYF.